Below, 27 T cell receptor beta chains from the same sample are listed, as sequenced in a study of blood T cells in healthy people across ages. Primed by a sample-barcoded 5' primer and a J-beta primer mix, a second PCR proceeded for roughly 7 to 11 cycles. TCRdb re-analysed the 5' RACE reads in MiXCR, keeping a single row per CDR3 protein. The sample yields approximately 730,000 distinct CDR3 sequences, 53% seen once. The sequenced sample consisted of blood. The receptor set was obtained from a man at least 80 years old in good health.

This chain's CDR3 is CSVAGAGGIETQYF. The CDR3, as DNA: TGCAGCGTTGCCGGAGCGGGAGGTATAGAGACCCAGTACTTC. The genes are TRBV29-1 and TRBJ2-5, with TRBD2 identical over 9 bases. The CDR3 totals 14 residues. Trimming at V came to 4 bases and at J to 4 bases, leaving 7 bases not matched to a gene. In germline, CDR1 is SQVTM, CDR2 ANQGSEA.

This clonotype was seen a handful of times. V usage is TRBV7-9 and J usage is TRBJ2-7; D gene unclear. The germline V gene encodes CDR1 SEHNR and CDR2 FQNEAQ (reference sequence). With 0 bases removed from V and 2 bases from J, the gap between germline ends came to 11 bases. This CDR3 is built from 15 residues. The CDR3 loop reads CASSLAQDRPYEQYF. The CDR3 coding sequence is TGTGCCAGCAGCTTAGCGCAGGACCGTCCCTACGAGCAGTACTTC.

This chain joins TRBV30 and TRBJ2-3, with D possibly TRBD2 on 6 matching bases. Germline CDR1 and CDR2: GTSNPN and SVGIG (reference sequence). This CDR3 region has 15 residues. V dropped 4 bases and J dropped 14 bases, with 28 bases sitting between them. The CDR3 region is CAWTRGRLGGRYAYF. DNA for the CDR3: TGTGCCTGGACCCGCGGGCGTCTGGGAGGTAGATACGCGTATTTT.

This chain uses TRBV9 with TRBJ1-1; D is perhaps TRBD1 (5 bases). The ends were cut back, 2 bases at V and 5 bases at J, with 16 bases in the middle. The germline V gene encodes CDR1 SGDLS and CDR2 YYNGEE. This CDR3 is built from 15 residues. The CDR3 bases are TGTGCCAGCAGCGTTAAGGAGGGGAGCGGGACTGAAGCTTTCTTT. Translating gives CASSVKEGSGTEAFF.

This rearrangement joins TRBV28 to TRBJ2-4; D is possibly TRBD2 (6 bases). V lost 9 bases, J lost 0 bases, and 9 bases lay in between. Germline values: CDR1 MDHEN, CDR2 SYDVKM. CDR3 length: 13 amino acids. CDR3 loop: CASRELAKNIQYF. In DNA form, the CDR3 reads TGTGCCAGTCGGGAGCTAGCCAAAAACATTCAGTACTTC. Drawing the rest from reference TRBV28 and TRBJ2-4, the complete variable domain is DVKVTQSSRYLVKRTGEKVFLECVQDMDHENMFWYRQDPGLGLRLIYFSYDVKMKEKGDIPEGYSVSREKKERFSLILESASTNQTSMYLCASRELAKNIQYFGAGTRLSVL.

The sample holds a few counts of this clonotype. The V gene is TRBV29-1, the J gene TRBJ2-5; 15 bases are a match to TRBD2. The CDR3 is 16 amino acids. The junction had 10 bases not matched to a gene; V was cut back by 7 bases and J by 4 bases. The germline V gene has CDR1 SQVTM and CDR2 ANQGSEA. DNA for the CDR3: TGCAGCGCCCCGGGACTAGCGGGAGGCTGGTCAGAGACCCAGTACTTC. It translates to CSAPGLAGGWSETQYF.

The gene calls are TRBV12-3 or TRBV12-4 and TRBJ1-2; TRBD1 is a possible D gene (5 bases). With 4 bases removed from V and 2 bases from J, the gap between germline ends came to 8 bases. The CDR3 consists of 13 residues. CDR3 amino acids: CASSWDGNYGYTF. The CDR3 nucleotides are TGTGCCAGCAGTTGGGACGGAAACTATGGCTACACCTTC.

This clonotype was recorded a few times. The gene calls are TRBV20-1 and TRBJ2-7; perhaps D is TRBD1 or TRBD2 (6 bases each). V gave up 1 base and J gave up 7 bases, with 17 bases separating them. The germline V gene has CDR1 DFQATT and CDR2 SNEGSKA (reference sequence). The CDR3 extends over 14 amino acids. This CDR3 is CSARAWGAALEQYF. CDR3 sequence (DNA): TGCAGTGCTAGAGCATGGGGGGCCGCCCTGGAGCAGTACTTC.

The rearrangement joins TRBV3-1 to TRBJ1-2; TRBD1 matches 7 bases. The germline gives CDR1 LGHDT, CDR2 YNNKEL (reference sequence). The CDR3 loop spans 15 amino acids. J gave up 6 bases and V 3 bases, and 10 bases lay outside the gene matches. The CDR3 is CASSHTTQGFNGYTF. The DNA for the CDR3 is TGTGCCAGCAGCCACACAACACAGGGGTTCAATGGCTACACCTTC.

The chain uses TRBV12-5 and TRBJ2-1, with 9 bases that match TRBD1. The J call may not be correct, given that the DNA end is closer to TRBJ2-7. This CDR3 comprises 13 residues. CDR1 and CDR2 (germline): LGHNT, FRNRAP. The CDR3 spells CASGPDRGSEQYF. Here the CDR3 DNA reads TGTGCTAGTGGACCGGACAGGGGCTCCGAGCAGTACTTC.

This clonotype turned up a few times. The rearrangement joins TRBV10-3 to TRBJ2-3, with TRBD2 as a possible D gene (6 bases). With 0 bases removed from V and 1 base from J, the gap between germline ends came to 14 bases. This CDR3 contains 17 residues. CDR1 is ENHRY, CDR2 SYGVKD, per germline. For the CDR3, the DNA is TGTGCCATCAGTGAGTCGGCGACTAGATCGGGCACAGATACGCAGTATTTT. This translates into CAISESATRSGTDTQYF.

This clonotype was observed a handful of times. This chain uses TRBV20-1 with TRBJ1-1; TRBD1 might be the D (5 bases). Per the germline V gene, CDR1 is DFQATT and CDR2 is SNEGSKA (reference sequence). The CDR3 contains 13 residues. V lost 1 base and J 7 bases, leaving 13 bases between the germline ends. This CDR3 reads CSARVNTRGEAFF. In nucleotides, the CDR3 is TGCAGTGCTAGAGTCAACACTAGGGGTGAAGCTTTCTTT.

The chain carries TRBV5-1 and TRBJ1-2; D is unresolved. The CDR3 runs to 13 residues. The germline V gene encodes CDR1 SGHRS and CDR2 YFSETQ. The V end was cut by 0 bases, the J end by 4 bases, with 7 bases between. DNA for the CDR3: TGCGCCAGCAGCTTGGCGGATTCCTATGGCTACACCTTC. Translating it yields CASSLADSYGYTF.

Only a few counts were recorded for this clonotype. This sequence joins TRBV12-3 or TRBV12-4 and TRBJ2-1, with D possibly matching TRBD1 (6 bases). The CDR3 is made up of 18 amino acids. Deletions cut 4 bases from V and 2 bases from J, with 21 bases between. The CDR3 loop reads CASSSDDYRDRPYNEQFF. As DNA, the CDR3 is TGTGCCAGCAGTTCGGACGACTACAGGGATCGCCCCTACAATGAGCAGTTCTTC.

Concerning this clonotype itself: An end of the junction differs from the germline gene, which may be a read error. The chain recombines TRBV29-1 with TRBJ2-1, with TRBD2 matching 13 bases. The CDR3 consists of 15 residues. Germline values: CDR1 SQVTM, CDR2 ANQGSEA. The CDR3 region is CSGETTSGRRGEQFF. DNA for the CDR3: TGCAGCGGTGAAACGACTAGCGGGAGGAGAGGAGAGCAGTTCTTC.

Only a few counts were recorded for this clonotype. The genes are TRBV7-6 and TRBJ1-1; D is perhaps TRBD1 (6 bases). The CDR3 runs to 13 residues. Germline values: CDR1 SGHVS, CDR2 FNYEAQ. Between the trimmed V and J ends, which lost 2 bases and 3 bases, there was a span of 7 bases. The CDR3 spells CASSLRQDTEAFF. The CDR3 DNA follows: TGTGCCAGCAGCTTAAGACAGGACACTGAAGCTTTCTTT.

This clonotype has just a few counts. The gene calls are TRBV7-9 and TRBJ1-2; TRBD1 is a possible D gene (5 bases). The CDR3 is 13 residues long. CDR1 is SEHNR and CDR2 is FQNEAQ in the germline V gene (reference sequence). The V gene lost 8 bases and the J gene lost 1 base, with 11 bases spanning the gap. CDR3 nucleotide sequence: TGTGCCAGCGTCCGGGACCTTAACTATGGCTACACCTTC. Protein sequence: CASVRDLNYGYTF.

This clonotype was counted a single time. The V and J genes are TRBV7-2 and TRBJ2-5, with D perhaps TRBD2 (6 bases). CDR3 length: 15 amino acids. The V end was cut by 6 bases, the J end by 11 bases, with 25 bases between. Germline V gene sequence: CDR1 SGHTA, CDR2 FQGNSA. The CDR3 DNA is TGTGCCAGCAGGTACGATAGCGGCACGAGGGATGAGCAGTACTTC. Protein product: CASRYDSGTRDEQYF.

This sequence joins TRBV5-1 and TRBJ2-7, with TRBD2 matching 16 bases. Looked up from germline, CDR1 is SGHRS and CDR2 is YFSETQ. This CDR3 comprises 17 residues. J gave up 3 bases and V 5 bases, and 8 bases lay outside the gene matches. The CDR3 region has the DNA TGCGCCAGCAGTCCCGGGACTAGCGGGAGGGGAATCTACGAGCAGTACTTC. It yields the protein CASSPGTSGRGIYEQYF.

The chain links TRBV18 to TRBJ2-7; either TRBD1 or TRBD2 may fit D (5 bases each). The CDR3 totals 16 residues. Trimming took 3 bases from V and 2 from J, leaving 17 bases between them. Germline V gene data show CDR1 as KGHSH and CDR2 as LQKENI. The CDR3 spells CASSPGGTRLPYEQYF. The CDR3, as DNA: TGTGCCAGCTCACCTGGGGGAACCCGGCTACCCTACGAGCAGTACTTC.

This clonotype was found a few times. This could be a read error, since a much larger clone is one nucleotide away. The CDR3 is CASSLTTGGDDEQYF. DNA of the CDR3: TGTGCCAGCAGCTTAACTACGGGAGGAGACGATGAGCAGTACTTC. The chain carries TRBV7-3 and TRBJ2-7; TRBD2 matches 7 bases. The CDR3 length is 15 residues. After removal of 0 bases from V and 7 bases from J, the junction contained 9 bases not matched to a gene. Germline-derived CDR1 and CDR2 are SGHTA and FQGTGA.

V gene TRBV11-2 combines with J gene TRBJ2-1; the match to TRBD1 covers 11 bases. CDR1 SGHAT and CDR2 FQNNGV come from the germline V gene. The CDR3 length is 15 residues. J lost 6 bases, V lost 4 bases, and 5 bases had no gene match. The chain's CDR3 is CASSWGQGVPNEQFF. CDR3 in DNA: TGTGCCAGCAGCTGGGGACAGGGGGTCCCCAATGAGCAGTTCTTC.

The chain recombines TRBV5-5 with TRBJ1-4; the match to TRBD1 covers 8 bases. With V trimmed by 2 bases and J by 11 bases, 2 bases remained unmatched. The CDR3 is 12 residues long. Germline V gene data show CDR1 as SGHKS and CDR2 as YYEKEE (reference sequence). The CDR3 region is CASSLRQGKLFF. The CDR3, as DNA: TGTGCCAGCAGCTTACGACAGGGGAAACTGTTTTTT.

This clonotype was seen once. The chain uses TRBV25-1 and TRBJ1-2, with 10 bases that match TRBD1. In germline, CDR1 is MGHDK, CDR2 SYGVNS. The CDR3 runs to 15 residues. Losses at the gene ends were 7 bases for V and 10 bases for J; bases not matched to a gene: 15. The CDR3 bases are TGTGCCAGCAATTCCCTGACCGGGACAGGGGATGACTACACCTTC. It is translated as CASNSLTGTGDDYTF.

This clonotype was found a few times. A much larger clone lies a single base off, so this may be a read error. The chain couples TRBV5-1 to TRBJ1-4; 7 nucleotides line up with TRBD1. Per germline, CDR1 SGHRS and CDR2 YFSETQ. After removal of 6 bases from V and 6 bases from J, the junction contained 8 bases not matched to a gene. The CDR3 runs 14 residues. CDR3 residues: CASTVGTEHEKLFF. DNA of the CDR3: TGCGCCAGCACCGTCGGGACAGAGCATGAAAAACTGTTTTTT. The complete variable domain, with remaining parts taken from reference TRBV5-1 and TRBJ1-4, reads KAGVTQTPRYLIKTRGQQVTLSCSPISGHRSVSWYQQTPGQGLQFLFEYFSETQRNKGNFPGRFSGRQFSNSRSEMNVSTLELGDSALYLCASTVGTEHEKLFFGSGTQLSVL.

The CDR3 spells CASSIDRTTNEKLFF. CDR3 nucleotides: TGTGCCAGCAGTATTGACAGGACAACTAATGAAAAACTGTTTTTT. V and J are TRBV28 and TRBJ1-4; a weak D match, TRBD1 (6 bases). The V gene lost 5 bases and the J gene lost 0 bases, with 10 bases spanning the gap. This CDR3 is 15 amino acids long. Germline V CDR1 and CDR2: MDHEN, SYDVKM.

The chain has TRBV29-1 and TRBJ1-2, with unresolved D. Germline assignment: CDR1 SQVTM and CDR2 ANQGSEA. The CDR3 runs 12 residues. With 6 bases removed from V and 8 bases from J, the gap between germline ends came to 16 bases. In DNA form, the CDR3 reads TGCAGCGTCCTCAATGACTTGGGAGGCTACACCTTC. This codes for CSVLNDLGGYTF.